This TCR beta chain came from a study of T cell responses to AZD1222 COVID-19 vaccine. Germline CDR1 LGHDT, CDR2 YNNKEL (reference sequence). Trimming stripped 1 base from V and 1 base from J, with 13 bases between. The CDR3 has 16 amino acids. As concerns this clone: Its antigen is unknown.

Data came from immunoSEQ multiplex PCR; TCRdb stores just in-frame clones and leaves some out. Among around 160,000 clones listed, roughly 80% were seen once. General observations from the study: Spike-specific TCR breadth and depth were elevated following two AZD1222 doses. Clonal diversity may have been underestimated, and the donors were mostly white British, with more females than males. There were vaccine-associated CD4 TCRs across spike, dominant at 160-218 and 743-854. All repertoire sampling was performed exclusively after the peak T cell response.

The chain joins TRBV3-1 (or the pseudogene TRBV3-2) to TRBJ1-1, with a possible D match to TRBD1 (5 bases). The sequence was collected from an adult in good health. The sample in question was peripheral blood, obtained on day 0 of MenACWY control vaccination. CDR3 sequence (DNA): TGTGCCAGCAGCCAAGTTCCAGGGACGGGGAACACTGAAGCTTTCTTT. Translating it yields CASSQVPGTGNTEAFF.